A single sample gave rise to the 30 T cell receptor beta chains below, sequenced in a study of T cells in women clearing cervical HPV infection. Here immunoSEQ multiplex PCR was the method, and the copy in TCRdb shows in-frame clones only, minus some. This sample's table reports 25,000 to 35,000 clones. The sample was blood buffy coat. Source of these receptors: a woman between 18 and 70 years old with a cervical HPV16 infection that either progressed to CIN3+ or cleared (not recorded which).

Concerning this clone: With the read ending 3 residues before the CDR3 end, the germline J gene is used to fill in that end. The chain couples TRBV7-3 to TRBJ1-2; 8 bases are a match to TRBD1. The CDR3 runs 14 residues. V shed 5 bases and J 5 bases; nucleotides not matched to a gene: 7. The germline CDR1 and CDR2 sequences are SGHTA and FQGTGA. The sequenced CDR3 bases are TGTGCCAGCAGCGGGGATGGGACAGGATATGGC. Translating it yields CASSGDGTGYG. The entire CDR3 is CASSGDGTGYGYTF.

To note about this clone: The read halts 3 residues ahead of the CDR3 end, with the missing end drawn from the germline J gene. The chain links TRBV7-9 to TRBJ2-5; perhaps TRBD2 as D (5 bases). CDR1 and CDR2 from the germline V gene are SEHNR and FQNEAQ (reference sequence). The CDR3 contains 13 residues. Trimming pared 5 bases from V and 3 bases from J, leaving 10 bases between. Partial CDR3 DNA: TGTGCCAGCAGCCCCTGGACTGAAGAGACC. Residues: CASSPWTEET. The entire CDR3 is CASSPWTEETQYF.

The CDR3 DNA, read in part, is TGTGCCAGCAGCTTGGCCGGCGCTAGCGGGTTTGCG. Encoded protein: CASSLAGASGFA. The full CDR3 reads CASSLAGASGFAQYF. The V gene is TRBV5-4, the J gene TRBJ2-3, with 8 nucleotides matching TRBD2. Read coverage stops 3 residues before the CDR3 terminus; the germline J gene supplies the remainder. There are 15 residues in the CDR3. CDR1 is SGHNT, CDR2 YYREEE, per germline (reference sequence).

Details on this clone: The CDR3 is cut off 3 residues early in the read; its end comes from the germline J gene. V gene TRBV2 combines with J gene TRBJ1-4, with D possibly being TRBD1 (6 bases). The germline V gene has CDR1 SNHLY and CDR2 FYNNEI. V lost 6 bases to trimming and J lost 7 bases, with 15 bases between them. CDR3 length: 14 residues. This chain's CDR3 is CASRVTGLGEKLFF. The sequenced part of the CDR3 DNA is TGTGCCAGCAGGGTCACAGGGTTGGGTGAAAAA.

As to this clone: The read ends 3 residues before the CDR3 terminus; that terminus is restored from the germline J gene. The V call is TRBV5-8, the J call TRBJ1-5; 10 positions agree with TRBD1. Trimming cost V 3 bases and J 5 bases; bases outside gene matches: 5. The CDR3 has 15 residues. CDR1 and CDR2 (germline): SGHTS, YDEGEE. The CDR3 protein is CASSSDRGPDQPQHF. CDR3 DNA, as far as it was read: TGTGCCAGCAGCTCCGACAGGGGGCCCGATCAGCCC.

Worth noting for this clone: From the germline J gene comes the end of the CDR3, since the read stops 3 residues before it. This chain joins TRBV30 and TRBJ1-2, with 7 positions matching TRBD1. The CDR3 is made up of 16 amino acids. Per the germline V gene, CDR1 is GTSNPN and CDR2 is SVGIG (reference sequence). Trimming removed 0 bases from V and 0 bases from J; junction bases left unmatched: 7. CDR3 protein: CAWSVNRGKANYGYTF. Incomplete CDR3 DNA: TGTGCCTGGAGTGTGAACAGGGGAAAGGCTAACTATGGC.

For this clone: The CDR3 end lies 3 residues beyond the end of the read and is filled in from the germline J gene. J is TRBJ2-1 and V is TRBV11-2; 10 bases fit TRBD2. Germline V gene lookup returns CDR1 SGHAT and CDR2 FQNNGV. The CDR3 is 15 residues long. V gave up 2 bases and J gave up 8 bases; unmatched junction bases: 6. This chain's CDR3 is CASSLSSGRGDEQFF. Partial CDR3 DNA: TGTGCCAGCAGCTTATCTAGCGGGAGAGGCGATGAG.

Turning to this clone: The read terminates 3 residues ahead of where the CDR3 ends, so the germline J gene completes it. The chain combines TRBV7-8 with TRBJ1-1; 8 bases match TRBD1. CDR1 and CDR2 from the germline V gene are SGHVS and FQNEAQ. The CDR3 runs to 13 residues. The part of the CDR3 DNA that was read is TGTGCCAGCAGCGACCCGGACAGGGCGAAA. Translating gives CASSDPDRAK. Given in full, the CDR3 is CASSDPDRAKAFF.

With regard to this clone: The read terminates 3 residues before the CDR3 end, so the remaining end is supplied by the germline J gene. The chain uses TRBV7-3 and TRBJ1-2; the D is unclear. V dropped 5 bases and J dropped 6 bases, with 13 bases sitting between them. This CDR3 has 13 residues. The germline V gene encodes CDR1 SGHTA and CDR2 FQGTGA. The part of the CDR3 DNA that was read is TGTGCCAGCAGCCCAGACATTGGAGATGGC. It is translated as CASSPDIGDG. The entire CDR3 protein reads CASSPDIGDGYTF.

A word on this clone: The CDR3 extends 3 residues past the end of the read, so its final part is completed from the germline J gene. This chain connects TRBV20-1 to TRBJ2-3; 7 bases align to TRBD1. The CDR3 contains 15 residues. Germline V gene sequence: CDR1 DFQATT, CDR2 SNEGSKA (reference sequence). The sequenced CDR3 bases are TGCAGTGCTAGAGATAGTCAGGGGGTCCAAGAGACG. This translates into CSARDSQGVQET. The entire CDR3 protein is CSARDSQGVQETQYF.

Comment on this clone: From the germline J gene comes the end of the CDR3, since the read stops 3 residues before it. The gene calls are TRBV7-9 and TRBJ1-1, with D perhaps TRBD1 (6 bases). The CDR3 runs to 15 residues. Germline loops: CDR1 SEHNR, CDR2 FQNEAQ (reference sequence). Incomplete CDR3 DNA: TGTGCCAGCAGCCCAGGGGCGGGTAGGGTTAATGGC. Residues: CASSPGAGRVNG. In full, the CDR3 reads CASSPGAGRVNGAFF. Complete variable domain (other parts from reference TRBV7-9 and TRBJ1-1): DTGVSQNPRHKITKRGQNVTFRCDPISEHNRLYWYRQTLGQGPEFLTYFQNEAQLEKSRLLSDRFSAERPKGSFSTLEIQRTEQGDSAMYLCASSPGAGRVNGAFFGQGTRLTVV.

On this clone itself: The junction and the germline gene differ at one end; a read error may be behind it. Read data end 3 residues before the CDR3 end; the end is taken from the germline J gene. Within the sample, other DNA sequences also encode this same CDR3. The chain is built from TRBV20-1 and TRBJ1-3, with 7 bases identical to TRBD1. Germline V CDR1 and CDR2: DFQATT, SNEGSKA (reference sequence). The CDR3 sequence is 15 residues long. CDR3 protein: CSASLGQAGGNTIYF. The covered CDR3 bases are TGCAGTGCCTCCTTAGGACAGGCAGGTGGAAACACG.

With regard to this clone: The sequenced fragment ends 3 residues before the CDR3 boundary, so the rest is inferred from the germline J gene. The V gene is TRBV10-3, the J gene TRBJ2-3; D is possibly TRBD2 (5 bases). CDR1 and CDR2 (germline): ENHRY, SYGVKD. V dropped 3 bases and J dropped 1 base, with 8 bases sitting between them. This CDR3 spans 14 amino acids. The CDR3 DNA, read in part, is TGTGCCATCAGTGATGGGCGGGGCACAGATACG. It yields the protein CAISDGRGTDT. The whole CDR3 protein reads CAISDGRGTDTQYF.

On this clone: The CDR3 end lies 3 residues beyond the end of the read and is filled in from the germline J gene. The chain carries TRBV7-2 and TRBJ2-7; TRBD2 aligns across 14 bases. The V and J ends lost 5 bases and 6 bases, in that order; junction bases with no gene match: 6. CDR1 SGHTA and CDR2 FQGNSA come from the germline V gene. This CDR3 region has 15 residues. The CDR3 spells CASSPGLAGALEQYF. The covered CDR3 bases are TGTGCCAGCAGCCCGGGACTAGCGGGAGCGCTCGAG.

A note on this clone: Read data end 3 residues before the CDR3 end; the end is taken from the germline J gene. The chain has TRBV12-3 or TRBV12-4 and TRBJ2-7; weak D call: TRBD2 (5 bases). The CDR3 has 15 residues. V lost 1 base, J lost 0 bases, and 10 bases lay in between. This CDR3 is CASSLGTRSSYEQYF. Incomplete CDR3 DNA: TGTGCCAGCAGTTTAGGGACTCGGAGCTCCTACGAG.

Details on this clone: The CDR3 goes on 3 residues after the read ends, and that part is filled in from the germline J gene. The rearrangement uses TRBV7-2 and TRBJ2-1, with TRBD2 identical over 8 bases. Germline V gene sequence: CDR1 SGHTA, CDR2 FQGNSA. Unmatched junction bases numbered 8, after V lost 6 bases and J lost 7 bases. This CDR3 comprises 14 residues. The CDR3 sequence: CASSLSGSMNEQFF. Incomplete CDR3 DNA: TGTGCCAGCAGTCTAAGCGGGAGCATGAATGAG.

Details on this clone: The CDR3 extends 3 residues past the end of the read, so its final part is completed from the germline J gene. The rearrangement links TRBV19 to TRBJ2-2; 9 nucleotides line up with TRBD2. V shed 9 bases and J 7 bases; nucleotides not matched to a gene: 9. Germline V lookup: CDR1 LNHDA, CDR2 SQIVND (reference sequence). CDR3 length: 14 residues. The CDR3 DNA, read in part, is TGTGCCAGCTTTAGCGGGAGTTCGGACGGGGAG. Amino acids: CASFSGSSDGE. The CDR3 in its entirety is CASFSGSSDGELFF.

A note on this clone: The read finishes 3 residues shy of the CDR3 end, and the germline J gene is used to complete it. The chain combines TRBV6-2 or TRBV6-3 with TRBJ1-5; 9 bases agree with TRBD1. The germline gives CDR1 MNHEY, CDR2 SVGEGT. V lost 5 bases, J lost 1 base, and 6 bases stayed unmatched. CDR3 length: 16 amino acids. CDR3 sequence: CASSHKQGASNQPQHF. The covered CDR3 bases are TGTGCCAGCAGTCATAAACAGGGGGCCAGCAATCAGCCC.

Concerning this clone: Read data end 3 residues before the CDR3 end; the end is taken from the germline J gene. J is TRBJ2-7 and V is TRBV20-1; 9 bases fit TRBD2. With V trimmed by 6 bases and J by 4 bases, 13 bases remained unmatched. CDR3 size: 15 residues. Germline lookup yields CDR1 DFQATT and CDR2 SNEGSKA (reference sequence). CDR3 DNA, as far as it was read: TGCAGTGCACCACGGCCGACTAGCGGACCATACGAG. Amino acid sequence: CSAPRPTSGPYE. The full CDR3 reads CSAPRPTSGPYEQYF.

With respect to this clone: The CDR3 extends 3 residues past the end of the read, so its final part is completed from the germline J gene. V and J are TRBV30 and TRBJ1-4; tentative D call: TRBD1 (6 bases). The CDR3 contains 15 residues. Germline CDR1 reads GTSNPN; CDR2 reads SVGIG (reference sequence). CDR3 DNA, as far as it was read: TGTGCCTGGAGTGTCCGGGGGGCGCTGATTTCACCA. As protein: CAWSVRGALISP. In full, the CDR3 is CAWSVRGALISPLFF.

To note about this clone: The CDR3 extends 3 residues past the end of the read, so its final part is completed from the germline J gene. The J gene is TRBJ2-5, the V gene TRBV5-1; 8 nucleotides align to TRBD2. Losses at the gene ends were 1 base for V and 2 bases for J; bases not matched to a gene: 4. Germline lookup yields CDR1 SGHRS and CDR2 YFSETQ. The CDR3 is 15 residues long. The CDR3 sequence: CASSLQASGQETQYF. The part of the CDR3 DNA that was read is TGCGCCAGCAGCTTGCAGGCTAGCGGGCAAGAGACC.

Regarding this clone: The CDR3 end lies 3 residues beyond the end of the read and is filled in from the germline J gene. V usage is TRBV12-3 or TRBV12-4 and J usage is TRBJ2-4; 8 nucleotides line up with TRBD1. This CDR3 has 14 residues. The CDR3 DNA, read in part, is TGTGCCAGCAAGCCTCAGGGGGCAGGCTATGGT. This translates into CASKPQGAGYG. The full CDR3 is CASKPQGAGYGQYF.

As concerns this clone: The read terminates 3 residues ahead of where the CDR3 ends, so the germline J gene completes it. V and J are TRBV6-1 and TRBJ2-4, with D possibly being TRBD1 (6 bases). V gave up 2 bases and J gave up 7 bases, with 15 bases separating them. The CDR3 is 15 residues long. Germline loops: CDR1 MNHNS, CDR2 SASEGT. CDR3: CASSEQGPMWNIQYF. The covered CDR3 bases are TGTGCCAGCAGTGAACAGGGGCCCATGTGGAACATT.

As concerns this clone: The CDR3 end falls 3 residues outside the read, so it is completed with the germline J gene. The chain uses TRBV19 and TRBJ2-7; 10 nucleotides match TRBD2. V lost 5 bases and J lost 1; bases outside the gene matches: 5. The CDR3 consists of 15 residues. From germline, CDR1 is LNHDA and CDR2 SQIVND (reference sequence). The CDR3: CASSSGTSASYEQYF. The sequenced CDR3 bases are TGTGCCAGTAGTTCAGGGACTAGCGCGTCCTACGAG.

CDR3 bases read: TGTGCCAGCAGCTCAAGGAAATCGACAGGAGCATACACTGAA. Amino acids: CASSSRKSTGAYTE. In full, the CDR3 is CASSSRKSTGAYTEAFF. The rearrangement joins TRBV7-8 to TRBJ1-1, with a tentative D call TRBD1 (6 bases). The read terminates 3 residues before the CDR3 end, so the remaining end is supplied by the germline J gene. Germline V CDR1 and CDR2: SGHVS, FQNEAQ. Deletions cut 4 bases from V and 3 bases from J, with 21 bases between. This CDR3 has 17 residues.

The sequenced CDR3 bases are TGTGCCAGCAGTCCCTGGGGACAGGAATTGGAAAACATT. Translated: CASSPWGQELENI. The whole CDR3 region reads CASSPWGQELENIQYF. This rearrangement joins TRBV12-3 or TRBV12-4 to TRBJ2-4; 8 bases line up with TRBD1. Read data end 3 residues before the CDR3 end; the end is taken from the germline J gene. This CDR3 has 16 residues. Losses at the gene ends were 5 bases for V and 5 bases for J; bases not matched to a gene: 11.

With regard to this clone: The missing CDR3 end, 3 residues past where the read stops, is filled in from the germline J gene. The V gene is TRBV7-2, the J gene TRBJ2-2; D might be TRBD1 (6 bases). Germline CDR1 is SGHTA and CDR2 is FQGNSA. The CDR3 is made up of 15 amino acids. Partial CDR3 DNA: TGTGCCAGCAGCTTAGCGTCAGGGGACGGTTCACCG. Encoded protein: CASSLASGDGSP. The complete CDR3 protein is CASSLASGDGSPLFF.

Points on this clone: The CDR3 is cut off 3 residues early in the read; its end comes from the germline J gene. The rearrangement uses TRBV11-1 and TRBJ2-1; TRBD1 might be the D (5 bases). CDR1 and CDR2 from the germline V gene are SGHAT and FQDESV (reference sequence). The CDR3 covers 15 residues. V was cut by 6 bases and J by 2 bases, with 14 bases left in between. The CDR3 region is CASRGPGQTYNEQFF. The CDR3 bases that were read are TGTGCCAGCAGGGGGCCTGGACAAACCTACAATGAG.

In the case of this clone: The read ends 3 residues shy of where the CDR3 ends; the end is completed using the germline J gene. This chain links TRBV7-3 with TRBJ2-3; the match to TRBD1 covers 9 bases. Germline assignment: CDR1 SGHTA and CDR2 FQGTGA. The CDR3 spans 14 residues. V lost 1 base to trimming and J lost 6 bases; unmatched junction nucleotides: 2. The CDR3 loop is CASSLRTGEDTQYF. The CDR3 bases that were read are TGTGCCAGCAGCTTAAGGACAGGGGAGGATACG.

On this clone: Other DNA sequences from this sample encode an identical CDR3 as well. The CDR3 loop reads CASGDRYPNQPQHF. The sequenced part of the CDR3 DNA is TGTGCCAGCGGAGACAGGTATCCCAATCAGCCC. The chain combines TRBV6-2 or TRBV6-3 with TRBJ1-5, with D possibly being TRBD1 (6 bases). The read gets to within 3 residues of the CDR3 end, and the germline J gene fills in the rest. Germline V gives CDR1 MNHEY, CDR2 SVGEGT. The V and J ends lost 8 bases and 3 bases respectively, with 14 bases between them. This CDR3 is 14 amino acids long.